The 10 T cell receptor beta chains listed next were all sequenced from one sample in a study of technical replicates of blood from a few donors. This table comes from immunoSEQ multiplex PCR, and its TCRdb copy is limited to in-frame clones, with some not included. The data hold 55,000 to 70,000 clones, with around 85% observed a single time. Specimen: PBMCs. All receptors come from a human donor in good health. Some clones in this sample may be carry-over from other donors' samples.

This clone was observed once. J is TRBJ1-4 and V is TRBV6-4, with 7 nucleotides matching TRBD1. Germline CDR1 MRHNA, CDR2 SNTAGT. The V segment lost 4 bases and the J segment 3 bases; nucleotides outside the gene matches: 2. The CDR3 has 14 amino acids. CDR3 in amino acids: CASSGQGSNEKLFF. CDR3 sequence (DNA): TGTGCCAGCAGTGGACAGGGTTCTAATGAAAAACTGTTTTTT.

The chain combines TRBV21-1 with TRBJ1-5; the tabulated D call, TRBD1, remains unverified against the DNA. TRBV21-1 corresponds to a pseudogene. CDR3 length equals 16 residues. The CDR3 loop is CASSKAGTEGFQPQHF. The CDR3 nucleotides are TGTGCCAGCAGCAAAGCGGGGACAGAGGGCTTTCAGCCCCAGCATTTT.

V usage is TRBV7-9 and J usage is TRBJ2-3; 7 nucleotides agree with TRBD1. The CDR3 spans 15 residues. The germline gives CDR1 SEHNR, CDR2 FQNEAQ (reference sequence). Unmatched junction bases numbered 10, after V lost 5 bases and J lost 5 bases. The CDR3 coding sequence is TGTGCCAGCAGCCTCACAGGGGCCGGTAAAGATACGCAGTATTTT. It codes for CASSLTGAGKDTQYF.

V gene TRBV7-2 combines with J gene TRBJ2-7, with 11 nucleotides matching TRBD1. CDR1 is SGHTA, CDR2 FQGNSA, per germline. The junction had 10 bases not matched to a gene; V was cut back by 5 bases and J by 4 bases. The CDR3 contains 16 residues. This chain's CDR3 is CASSPGPGTGGYEQYF. The CDR3 DNA sequence: TGTGCCAGCAGCCCAGGCCCGGGGACAGGGGGTTACGAGCAGTACTTC.

This clone was seen just once. The chain is built from TRBV19 and TRBJ2-1; D is unclear. CDR3 length equals 15 residues. Germline CDR1 and CDR2: LNHDA and SQIVND (reference sequence). Deletions cut 5 bases from V and 0 bases from J, with 11 bases between. The CDR3 here is CASSSFPGSYNEQFF. The CDR3 DNA reads TGTGCCAGTAGTTCCTTCCCGGGCTCCTACAATGAGCAGTTCTTC.

The chain couples TRBV5-1 to TRBJ1-2; D remains ambiguous. The CDR3 loop spans 12 amino acids. The germline gives CDR1 SGHRS, CDR2 YFSETQ. Trimming stripped 4 bases from V and 7 bases from J, with 11 bases between. CDR3 coding DNA: TGCGCCAGCAGCCTGCGGGGTGTTGGCTACACCTTC. Its translation is CASSLRGVGYTF.

A remark on this clone: In the same sample, other DNA sequences code for this CDR3. The gene calls are TRBV13 and TRBJ1-1, with a tentative D call TRBD1 (5 bases). V was trimmed by 5 bases and J by 1 base, leaving 11 bases between them. CDR3 length: 14 residues. CDR1 is PRHDT and CDR2 is FYEKMQ in the germline V gene (reference sequence). CDR3 residues: CASSRGQGNTEAFF. The CDR3 coding sequence is TGTGCCAGCAGCCGCGGACAAGGGAACACTGAAGCTTTCTTT. Combining the CDR3 with reference TRBV13 and TRBJ1-1 gives the whole variable domain AAGVIQSPRHLIKEKRETATLKCYPIPRHDTVYWYQQGPGQDPQFLISFYEKMQSDKGSIPDRFSAQQFSDYHSELNMSSLELGDSALYFCASSRGQGNTEAFFGQGTRLTVV.

The chain joins TRBV7-2 to TRBJ1-6, with unresolved D. The germline CDR1 and CDR2 sequences are SGHTA and FQGNSA. Trimming removed 5 bases from V and 12 bases from J, with 14 bases in between. This CDR3 is built from 13 residues. CDR3 DNA: TGTGCCAGCAGCGCATCACCCCGGGAACCCCTCCACTTT. This codes for CASSASPREPLHF.

The chain recombines TRBV6-1 with TRBJ1-5, with D perhaps TRBD1 (6 bases). Trimming left V 2 bases short and J 0 bases short, with 11 bases between. Germline V gene sequence: CDR1 MNHNS, CDR2 SASEGT. The CDR3 extends over 16 amino acids. The DNA for the CDR3 is TGTGCCAGCAGTGAATGGGGGACACTTAGCAATCAGCCCCAGCATTTT. This codes for CASSEWGTLSNQPQHF.

This clone was seen only once. The chain couples TRBV4-3 to TRBJ2-7; D uncertain. Trimming took 4 bases from V and 0 from J, leaving 13 bases between them. Germline CDR1 is LGHNA and CDR2 is YSLEER. CDR3 length equals 15 residues. The CDR3 coding sequence is TGCGCCAGCAGCCCCGGATCCCGAGGCTCCTACGAGCAGTACTTC. It specifies CASSPGSRGSYEQYF.